This is a list of T cell receptor beta chains from one sample in a study of response to subunit inactivated influenza vaccine. One entry per CDR3 protein results from TCRdb running MiXCR on the RT-PCR reads. The data contain approximately 490,000 distinct CDR3 sequences, 7.2% of them singletons. This material consisted of PBMCs from blood, taken about 24 months after vaccination. Receptor source: a man in his fifties or sixties who received an inactivated influenza vaccine. CDR3s include the opening cysteine and the closing phenylalanine or tryptophan.

v_call cdr3_aa
TRBV20-1 CSARGVTNEKLFF
TRBV6-2/TRBV6-3 CASSLGTSREQYF
TRBV12-3/TRBV12-4 CASSSSVGGALGPQHF
TRBV5-5 CASSSTGGNEKLFF
TRBV19 CASGGGLAGAPDTQYF
TRBV12-3/TRBV12-4 CTRRGGRRIIANTGELFF
TRBV25-1 CASSEGQGARNTIYF
TRBV27 CASDRQVWVETQYF
TRBV7-2 CASSIDRAGYGYTF
TRBV29-1 CSVNQRNYGYTF
TRBV15 CATSRGLAVNTGELFF
TRBV4-3 CASSQLLTGRDTGELFF
TRBV7-8 CASSPLRRSDQPQHF
TRBV5-1 CASSLNPGQKNTGELFF
TRBV6-2/TRBV6-3 CASSYGQGPYNEQFF
TRBV20-1 CSAPGTSGTDTQYF
TRBV6-1 CATVSPSWRGYTF
TRBV20-1 CSAGNSGSTDTQYF
TRBV6-2/TRBV6-3 CASNPNVATSWLGDTDTQYF
TRBV15 CATSREVRMQETQYF
TRBV7-9 CASSPSWGDEQFF
TRBV6-1 CASSAPRGGLNTEAFF
TRBV11-3 CASSPGPMRLNEQFF
TRBV6-2/TRBV6-3 CASSYSTMYEQYF
TRBV29-1 CSVRAGGNYGYTF
TRBV12-3/TRBV12-4 CASSGRKNTIYF
TRBV4-2 CASSQGGAGRDEQFF
TRBV28 CASRGYRDIGQPQHF
TRBV24-1 CATSPSGRAGETQYF
TRBV6-5 CASSYSISGGRYNEQFF
TRBV20-1 CSARTGLDQPQHF
TRBV20-1 CSARDRRRGQKGGDEQYF
TRBV12-3/TRBV12-4 CASSLVGVQETQYF
TRBV10-3 CAISESAGGSETQYF
TRBV12-3/TRBV12-4 CASSFLRLGEQYF
TRBV7-2 CASSKDRFTYEQYF
TRBV11-2 CASSQAASGYGYTF
TRBV12-3/TRBV12-4 CASSSGFGEQYF
TRBV30 CAWTGTGSNQPQHF
TRBV5-1 CASSLPLSDTQYF
TRBV12-3/TRBV12-4 CASSFTGGGDEAFF
TRBV12-3/TRBV12-4 CASARGGHSYEQYF